This TCR beta chain was retrieved from a study of cytomegalovirus exposure and HLA in healthy donors. This CDR3 spans 16 amino acids. The germline V gene encodes CDR1 SNHLY and CDR2 FYNNEI. With 5 bases clipped from V and 0 bases from J, the junction kept 5 bases outside the gene matches. This clone appeared a few times. PCR used 60 Vbeta primers and 13 Jbeta primers. The repertoire was sequenced with immunoSEQ multiplex PCR; TCRdb's copy has only in-frame clones and lacks some. The repertoire has approximately 120,000 clones, over 70% of them found once; the top ten carry 0.95% to 1.5%. Donors consisted of healthy bone marrow donors.

The receptor was isolated from a female donor in good health and CMV-seronegative. The rearrangement links TRBV2 to TRBJ2-4; TRBD2 matches at 9 bases. Sequenced sample: PBMCs. CDR3 nucleotide sequence: TGTGCCAGCAGTTACGCGGGAGGGATAGCCAAAAACATTCAGTACTTC. This gives the protein CASSYAGGIAKNIQYF. Supplemented by reference TRBV2 and TRBJ2-4, the full variable domain reads EPEVTQTPSHQVTQMGQEVILRCVPISNHLYFYWYRQILGQKVEFLVSFYNNEISEKSEIFDDQFSVERPDGSNFTLKIRSTKLEDSAMYFCASSYAGGIAKNIQYFGAGTRLSVL.